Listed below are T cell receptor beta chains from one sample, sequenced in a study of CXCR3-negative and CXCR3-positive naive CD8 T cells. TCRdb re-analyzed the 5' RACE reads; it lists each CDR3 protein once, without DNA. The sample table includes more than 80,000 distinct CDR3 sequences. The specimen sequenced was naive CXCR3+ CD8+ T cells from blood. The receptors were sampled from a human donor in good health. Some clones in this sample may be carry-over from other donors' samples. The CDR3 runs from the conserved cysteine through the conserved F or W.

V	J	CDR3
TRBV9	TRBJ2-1	CASSVDGNRGNEQFF
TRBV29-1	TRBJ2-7	CSVEARGTFGTYEQYF
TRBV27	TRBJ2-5	CASSLFLGARETQYF
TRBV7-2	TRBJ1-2	CASSGYRGTNYGYTF
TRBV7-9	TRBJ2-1	CASSFGRGKDEQFF
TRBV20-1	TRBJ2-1	CSARSGTSGWGSYNEQFF
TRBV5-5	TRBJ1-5	CASSLYQNQPQHF
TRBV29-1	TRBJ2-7	CSVETWSEREAHEQYF
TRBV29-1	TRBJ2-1	CSVEDSGTTYNEQFF
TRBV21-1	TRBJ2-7	CASTSGATGRSEQYF
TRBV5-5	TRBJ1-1	CASSLDLNTQAFF
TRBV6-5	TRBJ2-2	CASRPSSANTGELFF
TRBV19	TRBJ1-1	CASSWDGETTAFF
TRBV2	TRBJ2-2	CASSVPEASAHTGELFF
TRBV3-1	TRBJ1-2	CASSYNRGWNYGYTF
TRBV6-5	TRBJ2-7	CASKQGWEQYF
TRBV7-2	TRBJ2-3	CASSLWLAGGMSTDTQYF
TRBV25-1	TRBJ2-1	CASSELRSEQFF
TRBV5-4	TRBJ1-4	CASSLGSNEKLFF
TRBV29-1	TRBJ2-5	CSADLAENQETQYF
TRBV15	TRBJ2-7	CATSRDRPGTGGDEQYF
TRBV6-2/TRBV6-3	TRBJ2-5	CASSYSGVAGETQYF
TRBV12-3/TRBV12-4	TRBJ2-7	CASSQGLANEQYF
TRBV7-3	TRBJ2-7	CASSLTYDGAGEQYF
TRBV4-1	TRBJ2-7	CASSQDPENYEQYF
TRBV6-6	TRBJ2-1	CASSSLTFGEQFF
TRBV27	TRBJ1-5	CASSLRGSNQPQHF
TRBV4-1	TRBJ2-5	CASSQDMEAPPETQYF
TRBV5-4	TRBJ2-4	CASSNRENKNIQYF
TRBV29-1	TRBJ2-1	CSVGLVRGNKPNEQFF
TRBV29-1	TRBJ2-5	CSVEAGETQYF
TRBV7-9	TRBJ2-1	CASRLVAGGDNEQFF
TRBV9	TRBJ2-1	CASATSGSVYNEQFF
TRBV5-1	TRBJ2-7	CASSPGTVYEQYF
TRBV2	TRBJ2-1	CATIGTQETNEQFF
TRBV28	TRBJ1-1	CASRSPSGYTEAFF
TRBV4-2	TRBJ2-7	CASSQDLEQGIYEQYF
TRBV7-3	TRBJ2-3	CASSPPGTGADTQYF
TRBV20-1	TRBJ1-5	CSARDRASGQPQHF
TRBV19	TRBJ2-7	CASSTSGGAYEQYF
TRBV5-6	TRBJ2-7	CASSFLDSYEQYF
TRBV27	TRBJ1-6	CASRTRETNSPLHF
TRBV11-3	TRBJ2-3	CASGIRTSGFGTDTQYF
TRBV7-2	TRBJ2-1	CASSSEGLRTYNEQFF
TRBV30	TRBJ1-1	CAWTDLNTEAFF
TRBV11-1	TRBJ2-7	CASSYSTGEGYEQYF
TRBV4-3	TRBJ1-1	CASSQVGSLMASTEAFF
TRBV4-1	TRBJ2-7	CASSQLTGDEQYF
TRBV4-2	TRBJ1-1	CASSQSDLNTEAFF